These 17 T cell receptor beta chains originate from one sample sequenced in a study of cytomegalovirus exposure and HLA in healthy donors. A multiplex PCR was run with 60 Vbeta primers and 13 Jbeta primers. The method was immunoSEQ multiplex PCR; TCRdb's version includes in-frame clones alone and lacks a portion of them. Here the sample spans 100,000 to 150,000 clones, roughly 85% being singletons. The specimen sequenced was PBMCs. These receptors were collected from a boy between 5 and 17 years old in good health and CMV-seronegative.

A single count supports this clone. J is TRBJ2-4 and V is TRBV5-4; 7 bases are a match to TRBD2. The germline V gene encodes CDR1 SGHNT and CDR2 YYREEE (reference sequence). This CDR3 region has 15 residues. V shed 3 bases and J 5 bases; nucleotides not matched to a gene: 8. CDR3 bases: TGTGCCAGCAGCTCTCCCGGGACTACCCAAAACATTCAGTACTTC. This encodes CASSSPGTTQNIQYF.

The chain uses TRBV30 and TRBJ2-1; TRBD2 matches 8 bases. V gave up 0 bases and J gave up 3 bases; unmatched junction bases: 7. The germline gives CDR1 GTSNPN, CDR2 SVGIG (reference sequence). The CDR3 consists of 16 residues. CDR3 in amino acids: CAWSVLGAGGYNEQFF. The CDR3 coding sequence is TGTGCCTGGAGTGTATTGGGTGCGGGAGGCTACAATGAGCAGTTCTTC.

The chain is built from TRBV12-5 and TRBJ2-5; TRBD1 matches 8 bases. J was trimmed by 6 bases and V by 0 bases; bases with no gene match: 6. CDR1 is LGHNT and CDR2 is FRNRAP in the germline V gene. The CDR3 length is 15 residues. The CDR3 spells CASGLVPGGEKTQYF. The CDR3 nucleotides read TGTGCTAGTGGTTTGGTGCCAGGGGGCGAGAAGACCCAGTACTTC.

This clone was found once. The chain uses TRBV6-1 and TRBJ2-3, with 7 bases fitting TRBD2. Per germline, CDR1 MNHNS and CDR2 SASEGT. The CDR3 covers 13 residues. Trimming removed 4 bases from V and 4 bases from J; junction bases left unmatched: 2. The CDR3 loop is CASSVGRSDTQYF. CDR3 DNA sequence: TGTGCCAGCAGTGTCGGGAGGTCAGATACGCAGTATTTT.

The chain links TRBV5-8 to TRBJ2-7; D possibly corresponds to TRBD2 (6 bases). Trimming shortened V by 4 bases and J by 7 bases, and 18 bases separated the two germline ends. This CDR3 has 14 amino acids. From germline, CDR1 is SGHTS and CDR2 YDEGEE. CDR3 sequence: CASSQRLGSREQYF. For the CDR3, the DNA is TGTGCCAGCAGCCAGAGACTAGGATCGAGGGAGCAGTACTTC.

The V and J genes are TRBV2 and TRBJ1-1; D remains ambiguous. The CDR3 contains 14 residues. Per germline, CDR1 SNHLY and CDR2 FYNNEI. The ends were cut back, 3 bases at V and 4 bases at J, with 12 bases in the middle. The CDR3 spells CASSDGAPGTEAFF. The CDR3 DNA follows: TGTGCCAGCAGTGACGGCGCACCAGGCACTGAAGCTTTCTTT.

The V gene is TRBV7-9, the J gene TRBJ2-1, with D perhaps TRBD2 (5 bases). The CDR3 is 12 amino acids. Germline CDR1 is SEHNR and CDR2 is FQNEAQ (reference sequence). The V gene lost 1 base and the J gene lost 10 bases, with 8 bases spanning the gap. The CDR3 is CASSLVPGEQFF. The CDR3 nucleotides are TGTGCCAGCAGCTTAGTGCCGGGAGAGCAGTTCTTC.

This rearrangement joins TRBV9 to TRBJ2-3; a weak D match, TRBD2 (6 bases). This CDR3 is 13 amino acids long. CDR1 is SGDLS, CDR2 YYNGEE, per germline. V lost 4 bases and J 7 bases, leaving 13 bases between the germline ends. CDR3 DNA: TGTGCCAGCAGCTTCCGGGACTCTTATACGCAGTATTTT. Its protein product is CASSFRDSYTQYF.

This clone was recorded a few times. The chain couples TRBV6-5 to TRBJ1-2; no definite D call. The CDR3 runs to 13 residues. V was trimmed by 6 bases and J by 3 bases, leaving 11 bases between them. CDR1 is MNHEY, CDR2 SVGAGI, per germline. The CDR3 bases are TGTGCCAGCAGCCGTGGTCAGGACTATGGCTACACCTTC. This gives the protein CASSRGQDYGYTF.

The CDR3 protein is CASSLGTSGYYNEQFF. The CDR3 DNA is TGTGCCAGCAGTTTAGGGACTAGCGGATACTACAATGAGCAGTTCTTC. The rearrangement joins TRBV27 to TRBJ2-1; 11 positions agree with TRBD2. CDR3 size: 16 residues. CDR1 is MNHEY and CDR2 is SMNVEV in the germline V gene (reference sequence). The junction had 3 bases not matched to a gene; V was cut back by 2 bases and J by 3 bases.

The CDR3 DNA is TGCAGCGTTGTCAGGTTTTCGGTTGACGCTGGCTACACCTTC. Amino acid sequence: CSVVRFSVDAGYTF. The V gene is TRBV29-1, the J gene TRBJ1-2; D is uncertain. V dropped 4 bases and J dropped 7 bases, with 19 bases sitting between them. This CDR3 spans 14 amino acids. Germline V lookup: CDR1 SQVTM, CDR2 ANQGSEA.

The V call is TRBV5-6, the J call TRBJ2-4; D remains unclear. Germline V gene sequence: CDR1 SGHDT, CDR2 YYEEEE. V was shortened by 2 bases and J by 0 bases, with 3 bases between the two germline ends. This CDR3 is 13 amino acids long. The CDR3 DNA is TGTGCCAGCAGCTTCTTAGCCAAAAACATTCAGTACTTC. Amino acids: CASSFLAKNIQYF.

The genes are TRBV7-2 and TRBJ2-5; D is perhaps TRBD2 (6 bases). V lost 5 bases to trimming and J lost 1 base, with 17 bases between them. This CDR3 spans 16 amino acids. The germline V gene has CDR1 SGHTA and CDR2 FQGNSA. This CDR3 is CASSPLGGVLQETQYF. The CDR3 DNA reads TGTGCCAGCAGCCCCTTGGGGGGAGTACTCCAAGAGACCCAGTACTTC.

DNA for the CDR3: TGTGCCAGTGGAAGGACAGGGTTCCCTGGGGCCAACGTCCTGACTTTC. This codes for CASGRTGFPGANVLTF. The rearrangement uses TRBV11-3 and TRBJ2-6; 8 nucleotides match TRBD1. The CDR3 has 16 amino acids. Germline V gene sequence: CDR1 SGHNT, CDR2 YENEEA. Trimming took 9 bases from V and 2 from J; bases not matched to a gene: 9.

This sequence joins TRBV5-1 and TRBJ2-5, with a tentative D call TRBD1 (7 bases). The CDR3 loop spans 14 amino acids. Germline-derived CDR1 and CDR2 are SGHRS and YFSETQ. With 3 bases removed from V and 5 bases from J, the gap between germline ends came to 14 bases. The CDR3 reads CASSYTGAGETQYF. For the CDR3, the DNA is TGCGCCAGCAGCTACACAGGGGCGGGGGAGACCCAGTACTTC.

This clone has only a few counts. This sequence joins TRBV12-2 and TRBJ1-5. TRBV12-2 is a pseudogene locus. The CDR3 spans 19 residues. For the CDR3, the DNA is TGTGCAAGTCGCTTAGGGAGTTTTGGGGAGGGGGTTAGCAATCAGCCCCAGCATTTT. It yields the protein CASRLGSFGEGVSNQPQHF.

In its sample, this clone was seen a few times. The genes are TRBV15 and TRBJ2-7; TRBD2 might be the D (6 bases). CDR1 and CDR2 from the germline V gene are LNHNV and YYDKDF (reference sequence). V was clipped by 0 bases and J by 5 bases, with 14 bases between them. The length of the CDR3 is 15 residues. In DNA, the CDR3 is TGTGCCACCAGCAGAGACAAGGGGAGGCCTGACGAGCAGTACTTC. Encoded protein: CATSRDKGRPDEQYF.